A single sample is the source of the 14 T cell receptor beta chains below, sequenced in a study of T cell changes during pregnancy in multiple sclerosis. Profiling relied on immunoSEQ multiplex PCR, and the TCRdb table lists in-frame clones only, not all of them. The repertoire holds roughly 64,000 clones, with around 96% as singletons. The sample here was CD8+ T cells from peripheral blood mononuclear cells, taken after pregnancy. The receptors originated from a female donor with multiple sclerosis, enrolled in a pregnancy study.

The chain combines TRBV6-5 with TRBJ2-1, with 7 positions matching TRBD2. The V gene's germline CDR1 is MNHEY and CDR2 SVGAGI. Unmatched junction bases numbered 10, after V lost 0 bases and J lost 8 bases. The length of the CDR3 is 16 residues. CDR3 sequence reads: CASSYSAGASRDEQFF. The CDR3 region has the DNA TGTGCCAGCAGTTACTCGGCGGGAGCTAGTCGGGATGAGCAGTTCTTC.

The rearrangement links TRBV14 to TRBJ2-1; D not certain. The V and J ends lost 0 bases and 11 bases respectively, with 17 bases between them. This CDR3 has 15 residues. The germline gives CDR1 SGHDN, CDR2 FVKESK. CDR3 DNA sequence: TGTGCCAGCAGCCAAGACCAACTTCGCGCCGTACAGCAGTTCTTC. Translated, it gives CASSQDQLRAVQQFF.

The chain carries TRBV9 and TRBJ2-7, with D possibly matching TRBD1 (5 bases). Trimming removed 1 base from V and 2 bases from J, with 10 bases in between. Germline V lookup: CDR1 SGDLS, CDR2 YYNGEE. The CDR3 length is 14 residues. As DNA, the CDR3 is TGTGCCAGCAGCGTAACAGCAGGGCCCTACGAGCAGTACTTC. It specifies CASSVTAGPYEQYF.

This chain uses TRBV19 with TRBJ2-5; 10 bases line up with TRBD2. Germline lookup yields CDR1 LNHDA and CDR2 SQIVND (reference sequence). CDR3 length: 15 residues. With V trimmed by 3 bases and J by 7 bases, 8 bases remained unmatched. The CDR3: CASSMGLAGVGTQYF. As DNA, the CDR3 is TGTGCCAGTAGTATGGGTCTAGCGGGAGTCGGGACCCAGTACTTC.

In this sample, this clone turned up once. The chain recombines TRBV19 with TRBJ2-2, with 11 positions matching TRBD1. Germline assignment: CDR1 LNHDA and CDR2 SQIVND (reference sequence). Germline trimming cut 3 bases from V and 3 bases from J; bases unmatched to any gene: 6. The CDR3 has 17 amino acids. CDR3 region: CASSIRGQGAHTGELFF. The CDR3, as DNA: TGTGCCAGTAGTATCCGCGGACAGGGGGCGCACACCGGGGAGCTGTTTTTT.

The chain has TRBV6-5 and TRBJ2-1; 11 bases align to TRBD1. Germline trimming cut 3 bases from V and 6 bases from J; bases unmatched to any gene: 7. Germline V gene sequence: CDR1 MNHEY, CDR2 SVGAGI. This CDR3 is 16 amino acids long. The CDR3: CASSYSGTGGVNEQFF. In DNA form, the CDR3 reads TGTGCCAGCAGTTATTCCGGGACAGGGGGGGTCAATGAGCAGTTCTTC.

V and J are TRBV6-1 and TRBJ2-7; 9 bases match TRBD2. This CDR3 comprises 16 residues. Germline loops: CDR1 MNHNS, CDR2 SASEGT. The J segment lost 0 bases and the V segment lost 1 base, leaving 4 bases of the junction unmatched. The chain's CDR3 is CASSEVMTSGSYEQYF. The CDR3 DNA follows: TGTGCCAGCAGTGAAGTCATGACTAGCGGCTCCTACGAGCAGTACTTC.

The gene calls are TRBV7-8 and TRBJ2-1; 7 nucleotides agree with TRBD2. The CDR3 spans 15 residues. Germline CDR1 is SGHVS and CDR2 is FQNEAQ. V lost 6 bases and J lost 6; bases outside the gene matches: 11. The CDR3 here is CASRASGTLGNEQFF. In DNA form, the CDR3 reads TGTGCCAGCAGGGCGAGCGGGACGCTAGGCAATGAGCAGTTCTTC.

The chain employs TRBV9 and TRBJ2-4; TRBD1 matches at 9 bases. V shed 10 bases and J 0 bases; nucleotides not matched to a gene: 17. CDR3 length: 18 amino acids. CDR1 SGDLS and CDR2 YYNGEE come from the germline V gene. The CDR3 DNA reads TGTGCCGGAAAGGGACAGGGAGTTAAGCGCGTAGCCAAAAACATTCAGTACTTC. It encodes CAGKGQGVKRVAKNIQYF.

The rearrangement uses TRBV7-9 and TRBJ2-2, with D perhaps matching TRBD2 (5 bases). Trimming cost V 2 bases and J 2 bases, with 6 bases left between them. This CDR3 comprises 14 residues. Per germline, CDR1 SEHNR and CDR2 FQNEAQ (reference sequence). For the CDR3, the DNA is TGTGCCAGCAGCTTAACTAGTAACACCGGGGAGCTGTTTTTT. It is translated as CASSLTSNTGELFF.

The chain is built from TRBV13 and TRBJ1-1; a weak D match, TRBD1 (5 bases). Germline V CDR1 and CDR2: PRHDT, FYEKMQ (reference sequence). The CDR3 covers 12 residues. V dropped 5 bases and J dropped 6 bases, with 10 bases sitting between them. This CDR3 reads CASSPGLPEAFF. CDR3 bases: TGTGCCAGCAGCCCAGGGCTCCCTGAAGCTTTCTTT.

This chain connects TRBV27 to TRBJ2-7, with D unclear. V was shortened by 6 bases and J by 1 base, with 7 bases between the two germline ends. There are 12 residues in the CDR3. Germline lookup yields CDR1 MNHEY and CDR2 SMNVEV (reference sequence). CDR3 amino acids: CASRSLSYEQYF. The DNA of the CDR3 is TGTGCCAGCAGATCCCTGTCCTACGAGCAGTACTTC.

The chain carries TRBV5-1 and TRBJ2-3, with 9 bases aligning to TRBD2. The CDR3 extends over 16 amino acids. The germline gives CDR1 SGHRS, CDR2 YFSETQ. The junction had 3 bases not matched to a gene; V was cut back by 1 base and J by 0 bases. As DNA, the CDR3 is TGCGCCAGCAGCTTGTCTAGCGGGGATAGCACAGATACGCAGTATTTT. This sequence encodes CASSLSSGDSTDTQYF. The full variable domain, completed using reference TRBV5-1 and TRBJ2-3, is KAGVTQTPRYLIKTRGQQVTLSCSPISGHRSVSWYQQTPGQGLQFLFEYFSETQRNKGNFPGRFSGRQFSNSRSEMNVSTLELGDSALYLCASSLSSGDSTDTQYFGPGTRLTVL.

The genes are TRBV7-2 and TRBJ2-7; unclear D gene. The V end lost 4 bases, the J end lost 4 bases, and 5 bases lay between the germline ends. Germline CDR1 is SGHTA and CDR2 is FQGNSA. The CDR3 contains 11 residues. CDR3 sequence (DNA): TGTGCCAGCAGCTCTCAGTACGAGCAGTACTTC. The encoded protein is CASSSQYEQYF. The full variable domain, with the rest looked up from reference TRBV7-2 and TRBJ2-7, is GAGVSQSPSNKVTEKGKDVELRCDPISGHTALYWYRQSLGQGLEFLIYFQGNSAPDKSGLPSDRFSAERTGGSVSTLTIQRTQQEDSAVYLCASSSQYEQYFGPGTRLTVT.